The 12 T cell receptor beta chains below come from one sample, sequenced in a study of shared clonotypes between healthy human individuals. Profiling relied on immunoSEQ multiplex PCR, and the TCRdb table lists in-frame clones only, not all of them. The sample consists of some 2 million clones, 85% to 95% of them appearing once. Material for sequencing was naive CD4+ T cells sorted from blood. The sample's subset: CD45RA+ positively selected. Source of these receptors: a man in his late teens or twenties in good health.

As regards this clone: Other DNA sequences of this sample code for an identical CDR3. The CDR3 loop is CAISESSVETQYF. CDR3 bases: TGTGCCATCAGTGAGTCTAGCGTGGAGACCCAGTACTTC. V and J are TRBV10-3 and TRBJ2-5, with a tentative D call TRBD2 (5 bases). This CDR3 is built from 13 residues. Germline CDR1 ENHRY, CDR2 SYGVKD. Deletions cut 0 bases from V and 5 bases from J, with 7 bases between.

V usage is TRBV4-2 and J usage is TRBJ1-2; D is unresolved. The germline CDR1 and CDR2 sequences are LGHNA and YNFKEQ. V was trimmed by 0 bases and J by 1 base, leaving 6 bases between them. This CDR3 has 14 residues. Here the CDR3 reads CASSQDLDNYGYTF. The CDR3 DNA follows: TGTGCCAGCAGCCAAGATCTAGATAACTATGGCTACACCTTC.

The chain recombines TRBV7-8 with TRBJ2-5; 7 bases align to TRBD2. V dropped 3 bases and J dropped 5; count of bases not matched to a gene: 12. In germline, CDR1 is SGHVS, CDR2 FQNEAQ. CDR3 size: 16 residues. This chain's CDR3 is CASSFPQAGAGETQYF. As DNA, the CDR3 is TGTGCCAGCAGCTTTCCTCAGGCGGGAGCCGGTGAGACCCAGTACTTC.

The chain recombines TRBV10-3 with TRBJ2-2; D is unclear. Germline V lookup: CDR1 ENHRY, CDR2 SYGVKD. CDR3 length: 14 residues. V lost 4 bases, J lost 2 bases, and 8 bases lay in between. CDR3 DNA sequence: TGTGCCATCAGTGGGGTGGAAAACACCGGGGAGCTGTTTTTT. Protein sequence: CAISGVENTGELFF.

The rearrangement uses TRBV2 and TRBJ2-3; 9 nucleotides match TRBD2. The junction had 6 bases not matched to a gene; V was cut back by 5 bases and J by 3 bases. Germline V gene sequence: CDR1 SNHLY, CDR2 FYNNEI. This CDR3 contains 15 residues. The CDR3 bases are TGTGCCAGCAGTCGCGGACTAGCGAATACAGATACGCAGTATTTT. It specifies CASSRGLANTDTQYF.

The gene calls are TRBV11-2 and TRBJ2-3, with 12 bases fitting TRBD2. V shed 3 bases and J 2 bases; nucleotides not matched to a gene: 9. Germline V CDR1 and CDR2: SGHAT, FQNNGV. CDR3 length: 18 residues. The CDR3 sequence is CASSLSGGTSGHTDTQYF. CDR3 coding DNA: TGTGCCAGCAGCTTGAGCGGGGGGACTAGCGGGCACACAGATACGCAGTATTTT.

The chain uses TRBV10-3 and TRBJ2-7; perhaps TRBD1 as D (5 bases). V was cut by 3 bases and J by 3 bases, with 9 bases left in between. CDR3 length: 13 residues. CDR1 and CDR2 (germline): ENHRY, SYGVKD. The CDR3 bases are TGTGCCATCAGTGAAGGACACAACTACGAGCAGTACTTC. Translation: CAISEGHNYEQYF.

The rearrangement joins TRBV29-1 to TRBJ1-2; perhaps TRBD1 as D (5 bases). V lost 2 bases, J lost 7 bases, and 14 bases lay in between. CDR1 is SQVTM and CDR2 is ANQGSEA in the germline V gene. CDR3 length equals 13 residues. This chain's CDR3 is CSVEPGGEGGYTF. As DNA, the CDR3 is TGCAGCGTTGAACCCGGGGGAGAAGGTGGCTACACCTTC.

DNA of the CDR3: TGTGCCAGCAGCCAAGCCGGCAGGGGAATTAACACCGGGGAGCTGTTTTTT. This encodes CASSQAGRGINTGELFF. The chain employs TRBV4-2 and TRBJ2-2, with a tentative D call TRBD1 (6 bases). The CDR3 extends over 17 amino acids. V lost 1 base to trimming and J lost 2 bases, with 14 bases between them. Germline CDR1 is LGHNA and CDR2 is YNFKEQ.

The chain uses TRBV7-9 and TRBJ1-1; no clear D. The CDR3 has 13 amino acids. Germline V gene data show CDR1 as SEHNR and CDR2 as FQNEAQ (reference sequence). The V end was cut by 5 bases, the J end by 2 bases, with 9 bases between. The CDR3 region is CASSPQINTEAFF. CDR3 in DNA: TGTGCCAGCAGCCCACAGATAAACACTGAAGCTTTCTTT.

This clone was detected a few times. Here the CDR3 DNA reads TGTGCCAGCAGGGCAACAGGGGGCTCGGGCAATCAGCCCCAGCATTTT. This codes for CASRATGGSGNQPQHF. The chain combines TRBV28 with TRBJ1-5; 9 positions agree with TRBD1. This CDR3 has 16 amino acids. J was trimmed by 2 bases and V by 6 bases; bases with no gene match: 8. Germline CDR1 MDHEN, CDR2 SYDVKM.

The V call is TRBV28, the J call TRBJ2-3; perhaps D is TRBD1 or TRBD2 (5 bases each). Germline assignment: CDR1 MDHEN and CDR2 SYDVKM. The CDR3 extends over 15 amino acids. V lost 6 bases, J lost 4 bases, and 17 bases lay in between. The CDR3 DNA reads as TGTGCCAGCAGCCCGGGGTCAGGGATGGCAGATACGCAGTATTTT. Amino acids: CASSPGSGMADTQYF. The full variable domain, completed using reference TRBV28 and TRBJ2-3, is DVKVTQSSRYLVKRTGEKVFLECVQDMDHENMFWYRQDPGLGLRLIYFSYDVKMKEKGDIPEGYSVSREKKERFSLILESASTNQTSMYLCASSPGSGMADTQYFGPGTRLTVL.